A single T cell receptor (beta chain) is shown here with its context. Its antigen specificity is not known. Per-nucleotide qualities are absent, and no much larger clonotype sits a single base away. The CDR3 contains 14 residues, cysteine and phenylalanine counted. Just CDR3 DNA is preserved here, 42 bases in frame from base 1. Trimming at the junction amounts to 1 base on V and 4 bases on J, and the germline ends lie 9 bases apart. The CDR1 and CDR2 encoded by the germline V gene are KGHSH and LQKENI. The data derive from a study of shared clonotypes between healthy human individuals (dated by TCRdb to about 2020). For the study in its entirety: The cohort comprised a couple of women and three men aged 18 to 49 years. For each donor, CD4 naive and CD4 memory were each given three plates, CD8 naive was given two plates, and CD8 memory was given one plate. To estimate repertoire size and how much clonotypes are shared between individuals, the study performed deep sequencing of blood TCR repertoires from five healthy adults. Leukapheresis yielded between about 0.85 and 9.5 billion PBMCs per donor. To increase sequencing depth and limit assay-specific biases, different laboratories used diverse techniques to prepare libraries and sequence TCR repertoires. The paper as a whole reports these results and caveats: Pairwise subsampling indicated that sequencing depth was expected to affect the degree of clonotype sharing among donors. Across a handful of donors, around 5% of naive CD4, approximately 3.6% of naive CD8, roughly 2.2% of memory CD4, and under 0.45% of memory CD8 clonotypes were shared. Sampling was restricted to blood, and TCR repertoires in tissues likely differ from the TCR repertoires found in blood. Because the study included only a small number of donors, the genetic and exposure-history diversity represented was limited. Even with the large sequencing depth, rarefaction of the sorted-subset datasets indicated that sequencing was incomplete. Compared with non-shared clonotypes, the clonotypes found in all four sorted-subset donors had higher generation probabilities. Larger estimated clonotype richness was generally found for naive subsets than for memory subsets.

TCR CDR3 regions were amplified from genomic DNA by multiplex PCR using the deep immunoSEQ assay. Extracted genomic DNA from each cell subset was distributed evenly across all wells of several immunoSEQ 96-well plates, and each plate was treated as a replicate. For sorted subsets, each replicate PCR was loaded with approximately 200 ng genomic DNA, equivalent to 30,000 to 35,000 T cell genomes. Purified libraries were measured with a Qubit 3.0 fluorometer, size-checked on a Bioanalyzer 2100, and measured again with the KAPA Library Quantification kit. Every immunoSEQ 96-well plate was sequenced on a separate single-read 150-cycle Illumina NextSeq 550 flow cell. Concerning the study's data processing: The immunoSEQ output contained only junctional sequences without quality scores, so filtering could not match that applied to full-length reads. To assign V/J genes and CDR3, sequences were annotated using PyIR, a Python wrapper for IgBLAST v1.9, with IMGT germline references. Reads were removed for weak V/J assignments (E-value above 1e-6), missing CDR3, stop codons, out-of-frame junctions, or ambiguous translated residues. V3J clonotypes were defined as sequences sharing an identical inferred V gene, J gene, and CDR3 amino acid sequence. To compute the percentage overlap between repertoires, the number of shared unique clonotypes was divided by the size of the smaller repertoire. Three approaches were used to assess repertoire richness: RTK rarefaction, the Chao1 estimator, and Recon v2.1 estimates of unobserved clonotypes. OLGA was used to compute generation probabilities for all TCRbeta clonotypes that the gDNA method yielded from a few donors. The immuneACCESS repertoire file appears here via TCRdb, limited to in-frame rearrangements. These files lack a portion of the clones; in checked studies, under half of the deficit traces to unresolved V genes, and the cause of the others is not known. The DNA gave D and trimming, while V, J and clone size come from that table. The sample yields approximately 98,000 clones; about 70% were counted once. The ten biggest clones cover almost 25% of the sample.

Donors were healthy HIV-negative adults with no recently reported acute infections or vaccinations. All donors were Caucasian adults living in Nashville, Tennessee, USA. CD8 memory samples consisted of magnetically selected CD45RO+ cells combined with CCR7-negative CD45RA+ effector memory (TemRA) cells. Blood was collected by leukapheresis, and PBMCs were isolated by Ficoll-Histopaque density gradient centrifugation and then cryopreserved in liquid nitrogen vapor phase. Purity and quantity of every magnetically sorted T cell population were checked by analytical flow cytometry. Genomic DNA was isolated from every sorted fraction and measured by UV absorbance on a Nanodrop 2000c.

The material sequenced was memory CD8+ T cells sorted from blood. The cell subset or site label, as the study defines it: CD45RO+ cells pooled with CCR7-negative TemRA cells. The origin of this receptor is a woman under 40 in good health. The sequence links TRBV18 to TRBJ2-3; a weak D assignment points to TRBD1 (6 bases agree). The CDR3 corresponds to CASSPLGTPDTQYF. Here is the DNA: TGTGCCAGCTCACCACTCGGGACACCAGATACGCAGTATTTT.